Listed below are T cell receptor beta chains from one sample, sequenced in a study of control samples from healthy donors and cancer patients. The table came from immunoSEQ multiplex PCR; TCRdb's copy has only in-frame clones and leaves some out. In the table there are some 100,000 clones, about 88% of which are singletons. The sequenced sample consisted of blood. All receptors derive from a woman in her forties or fifties in good health. The CDR3 runs from the conserved cysteine through the conserved F or W. The D gene is left open where the match is weak. Rows may omit the clone size; those that give it use once, few, many or a size class.

-	TRBJ2-7	-	TRBV6-5	TGTGCCAGCAGAGGGGCGGGGCCTAGTGGCGAGCAGTACTTC	CASRGAGPSGEQYF
-	TRBJ2-3	-	TRBV7-6	TGTGCCAGCAGCTTAGTATCCGGGAGCACAGATACGCAGTATTTT	CASSLVSGSTDTQYF
-	TRBJ2-1	-	TRBV11-1	TGTGCCACACAGGGAGGGGGCCACAATGAGCAGTTCTTC	CATQGGGHNEQFF
-	TRBJ1-2	-	TRBV3-1/TRBV3-2	TGTGCCAGCAGCCCGAAAAGGGACATCCCCCGAGGGTATGGCTACACCTTC	CASSPKRDIPRGYGYTF
-	TRBJ1-5	TRBD1	TRBV6-5	TGTGCCAGCAGTCTAGACAGGGTAAATCAGCCCCAGCATTTT	CASSLDRVNQPQHF
few	TRBJ2-3	TRBD2	TRBV4-1	TGCGCCAGCAGCCAAGAAGGCGTAGCGGGAGGGCCAAGCACAGATACGCAGTATTTT	CASSQEGVAGGPSTDTQYF
-	TRBJ1-3	TRBD1	TRBV18	TGTGCCAGCTCACCACCGATGAGAAGGGGGCCCTCTGGAAACACCATATATTTT	CASSPPMRRGPSGNTIYF
-	TRBJ1-6	-	TRBV11-2	TGTGCCAGCCGGGGTTGGGATAATTCACCCCTCCACTTT	CASRGWDNSPLHF
few	TRBJ1-1	-	TRBV6-2/TRBV6-3	TGTGCCAGCAGTAACCGAGAAAGTTCTGAAGCTTTCTTT	CASSNRESSEAFF
-	TRBJ2-7	-	TRBV15	TGTGCCACCAGCAGGGTGGGAGGGGGCTACGAGCAGTACTTC	CATSRVGGGYEQYF
-	TRBJ1-2	-	TRBV7-2	TGTGCCAGCAGCTTATCGGCGGCAGGGGCTAACTATGGCTACACCTTC	CASSLSAAGANYGYTF
-	TRBJ2-5	TRBD2	TRBV5-6	TGTGCCAGCATCCGAGCGGGGGGCCAAGAGACCCAGTACTTC	CASIRAGGQETQYF
-	TRBJ1-2	-	TRBV19	TGTGCCAGTAGTAAGGTAAACTATGGCTACACCTTC	CASSKVNYGYTF
-	TRBJ2-1	-	TRBV13	TGTGCCAGCAGCTTGCTCCCCCGCTACAATGAGCAGTTCTTC	CASSLLPRYNEQFF
few	TRBJ2-5	TRBD2	TRBV7-8	TGTGCCAGCAGCTTAACCATTCTAGCGGGGGGATTGGAGACCCAGTACTTC	CASSLTILAGGLETQYF
-	TRBJ1-1	TRBD1	TRBV11-2	TGTGCCAGCAGCTTCGACAGGGGAGGCACTGAAGCTTTCTTT	CASSFDRGGTEAFF
few	TRBJ2-7	TRBD1	TRBV18	TGTGCCAGCTCACCCTCCCGGGACAGGGTCCACGAGCAGTACTTC	CASSPSRDRVHEQYF
-	TRBJ2-7	-	TRBV7-9	TGTGCCAGCAGCTTAGCGCGGACCGGTGTGCGCGAGCAGTACTTC	CASSLARTGVREQYF
-	TRBJ1-1	-	TRBV6-5	TGTGCCAGCAACCCGGGGGGGCTTGCCACTGAAGCTTTCTTT	CASNPGGLATEAFF
-	TRBJ2-1	TRBD2	TRBV7-3	TGTGCCAGCAGCCCGAAGGGACTAGCGGGAGGGGGAAACAATGAGCAGTTCTTC	CASSPKGLAGGGNNEQFF
-	TRBJ1-1	-	TRBV11-3	TGTGCCAGCAGCTTACGCAGGGGTATCGGCACTGAAGCTTTCTTT	CASSLRRGIGTEAFF
-	TRBJ1-1	-	TRBV19	TGTGCCAGTAGTATCGGGGGGTTCGAAGCTTTCTTT	CASSIGGFEAFF
-	TRBJ2-5	-	TRBV5-1	TGCGCCAGCAGCATGGGGGACCAAGAGACCCAGTACTTC	CASSMGDQETQYF
-	TRBJ2-1	-	TRBV7-8	TGTGCCAGCAGCTACAACAGGGTTTTGGCTTACAATGAGCAGTTCTTC	CASSYNRVLAYNEQFF
-	TRBJ1-5	-	TRBV5-1	TGCGCCAGCAGCTTGGCCATCGGGGTCGAGAATCAGCCCCAGCATTTT	CASSLAIGVENQPQHF
once	TRBJ1-5	TRBD1	TRBV27	TGTGCCAGCAGTCTCACAGGGGGCAATCAGCCCCAGCATTTT	CASSLTGGNQPQHF
-	TRBJ1-2	-	TRBV5-6	TGTGCCAGCAGCTTGGGTCGCAGGGAGGGCTACACCTTC	CASSLGRREGYTF
-	TRBJ1-5	-	TRBV6-2/TRBV6-3	TGTGCCAGCAGTCGAAAAAGGGTTTTAGATCAGCCCCAGCATTTT	CASSRKRVLDQPQHF
-	TRBJ2-1	TRBD2	TRBV11-3	TGTGCCAGCAGCTTAAGAAGCGGGAGCTCGAGTGAGCAGTTCTTC	CASSLRSGSSSEQFF
-	TRBJ2-2	TRBD2	TRBV14	TGTGCCAGCAGCCCACCGGGACTAGCGGGAGAAACCGGGGAGCTGTTTTTT	CASSPPGLAGETGELFF
-	TRBJ1-2	-	TRBV4-3	TGCGCCAGCAGCCGGACAGTCAGGGAGGATGTGGGCTACACCTTC	CASSRTVREDVGYTF
-	TRBJ1-5	-	TRBV5-6	TGTGCCCGCAGCCTGGAGGGGGGGGATCAGCCCCAGCATTTT	CARSLEGGDQPQHF
-	TRBJ2-7	-	TRBV11-2	TGTGCCAGCAGCTTAGATTGGGATATAGGCGAGCAGTACTTC	CASSLDWDIGEQYF
medium-sized	TRBJ1-4	TRBD1	TRBV19	TGTGCCAGTAGTATGGGACAGGGAGATGAAAAACTGTTTTTT	CASSMGQGDEKLFF
-	TRBJ2-7	TRBD2	TRBV12-3/TRBV12-4	TGTGCCAGCAGTTTTGGCGGGAGCCCCGAGCAGTACTTC	CASSFGGSPEQYF
-	TRBJ1-1	-	TRBV19	TGTGCCAGTAGTTTACGGACAGCGGTGAACACTGAAGCTTTCTTT	CASSLRTAVNTEAFF
-	TRBJ2-5	-	TRBV2	TGTGCCAGCAGTGACGACAGGCGGGAGACCCAGTACTTC	CASSDDRRETQYF
-	TRBJ2-5	TRBD2	TRBV5-1	TGCGCCAGCAGCTCGATGACTAGCGGGGTACAAGAGACCCAGTACTTC	CASSSMTSGVQETQYF
-	TRBJ2-7	-	TRBV5-4	TGTGCCAGCAGCTTGGACGCACAGGGTTCCTACGAGCAGTACTTC	CASSLDAQGSYEQYF
-	TRBJ1-3	-	TRBV7-9	TGTGCCAGCAGCTTACCCTCGAGAAACACCATATATTTT	CASSLPSRNTIYF
-	TRBJ1-2	TRBD1	TRBV14	TGTGCCAGCAGCCGGGACCGGGACAGCTATGGCTACACCTTC	CASSRDRDSYGYTF
-	TRBJ2-5	-	TRBV15	TGTGCCACCAGCAGAGAAGGAGGCGCAGGGACCCAGTACTTC	CATSREGGAGTQYF
-	TRBJ2-7	-	TRBV18	TGTGCCAGCTCACCCCCTAAGCCGTCCTACGAGCAGTACTTC	CASSPPKPSYEQYF
once	TRBJ1-2	TRBD1	TRBV12-3/TRBV12-4	TGTGCCAGCAGCCGGACAGGACCCTATGGCTACACCTTC	CASSRTGPYGYTF
-	TRBJ2-5	-	TRBV5-1	TGCGCCAGCCGTCTTCTGCAAGAGACCCAGTACTTC	CASRLLQETQYF
-	TRBJ2-7	-	TRBV7-2	TGTGCCAGCAGCTTAGCGGCTGGGAACTACGAGCAGTACTTC	CASSLAAGNYEQYF
-	TRBJ1-2	TRBD1	TRBV7-2	TGTGCCAGCAGTAAAATGGGACAGGGGAATGGCTACACCTTC	CASSKMGQGNGYTF
-	TRBJ1-1	-	TRBV18	TGTGCCAGCTCACCGTCCAGGGGGAACACTGAAGCTTTCTTT	CASSPSRGNTEAFF
-	TRBJ1-2	-	TRBV7-2	TGTGCCAGCAGCTACAGACTAGCTAACTATGGCTACACCTTC	CASSYRLANYGYTF
-	TRBJ2-1	-	TRBV10-1	TGCGCCATCGTCCGGGACTTCTTAAATGAGCAGTTCTTC	CAIVRDFLNEQFF